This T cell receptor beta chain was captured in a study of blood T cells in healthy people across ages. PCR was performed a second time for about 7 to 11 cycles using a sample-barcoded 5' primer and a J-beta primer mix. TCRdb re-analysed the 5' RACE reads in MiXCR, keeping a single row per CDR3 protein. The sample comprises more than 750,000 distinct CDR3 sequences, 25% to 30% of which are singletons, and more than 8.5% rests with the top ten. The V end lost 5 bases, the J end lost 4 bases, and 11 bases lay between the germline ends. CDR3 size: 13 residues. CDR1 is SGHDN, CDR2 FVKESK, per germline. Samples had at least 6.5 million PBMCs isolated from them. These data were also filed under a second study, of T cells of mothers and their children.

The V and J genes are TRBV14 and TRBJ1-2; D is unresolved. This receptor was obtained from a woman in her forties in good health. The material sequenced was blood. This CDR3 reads CASSNTQAYGYTF. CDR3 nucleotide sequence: TGTGCCAGCAGCAACACGCAAGCCTATGGCTACACCTTC. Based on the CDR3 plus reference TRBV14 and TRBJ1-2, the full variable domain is EAGVTQFPSHSVIEKGQTVTLRCDPISGHDNLYWYRRVMGKEIKFLLHFVKESKQDESGMPNNRFLAERTGGTYSTLKVQPAELEDSGVYFCASSNTQAYGYTFGSGTRLTVV.